This is a list of T cell receptor beta chains from one sample in a study of beta chain features in type 1 diabetes. Sequencing was performed with immunoSEQ multiplex PCR; in TCRdb, only in-frame clones are kept and a portion is missing. The table has around 340,000 clones, approximately 9.9% seen once. Sequencing used central memory CD4+ T cells from blood. Source of these receptors: a man aged 25-40 years with type 1 diabetes. Each CDR3 is given with its conserved first and last residue. Each record gives: J gene, D gene, clone size, V gene, CDR3 DNA, CDR3 protein. D genes are given only for firm matches. Size values are once, few and many counts, or a class for expanded clones, and some rows have none.

>TRBJ2-5|TRBD2|few|TRBV4-3
TGCGCCAGCAGCCCTCAACTAGCGTCAGAGACCCAGTACTTC
CASSPQLASETQYF
>TRBJ1-3|NA|NA|TRBV5-1
TGCGCCAGCAGCTTGATGTTTGGCGCCTCTGGAAACACCATATATTTT
CASSLMFGASGNTIYF
>TRBJ2-3|TRBD2|few|TRBV5-4
TGTGCCAGCAGCCTTGGGATAGCGGGGGGGCCAGATACGCAGTATTTT
CASSLGIAGGPDTQYF
>TRBJ1-1|NA|NA|TRBV11-2
TGTGCCAGCAGCTCCATTACGGGGACTGAAGCTTTCTTT
CASSSITGTEAFF
>TRBJ2-7|NA|many|TRBV7-9
TGTGCCAGCAGCTTAGCCGGGGGTAGGGCCTACGAGCAGTACTTC
CASSLAGGRAYEQYF
>TRBJ2-1|NA|NA|TRBV7-2
TGTGCCAGCAGCTTACGACAGATAGACAATGAGCAGTTCTTC
CASSLRQIDNEQFF
>TRBJ1-5|NA|many|TRBV15
TGTGCCACCAGCAGAGACGGGGGCCAGCCCCAGCATTTT
CATSRDGGQPQHF
>TRBJ2-7|TRBD1|many|TRBV10-3
TGTGCCATCAGTGAAGAGGGGGCCAAGCGCGAGCAGTACTTC
CAISEEGAKREQYF
>TRBJ2-5|NA|NA|TRBV2
TGTGCCAGCAGTGACGTGAAGGCTTCGGGGACCCAGTACTTC
CASSDVKASGTQYF
>TRBJ2-5|NA|NA|TRBV5-1
TGCGCCAGCGCCCCCGGCACCACGCAGCAAGAGACCCAGTACTTC
CASAPGTTQQETQYF
>TRBJ1-2|NA|many|TRBV7-9
TGTGCCAGCAGCCTCGCGGTAGACTATGGCTACACCTTC
CASSLAVDYGYTF
>TRBJ1-5|NA|NA|TRBV7-2
TGTGCCAGCAGCCCGACTGAGCACAATCAGCCCCAGCATTTT
CASSPTEHNQPQHF
>TRBJ1-5|NA|NA|TRBV16
TGTGCCAGCAGCCAATCAGAGCCTAATCAGCCCCAGCATTTT
CASSQSEPNQPQHF
>TRBJ1-2|NA|NA|TRBV11-2
TGTGCCAGCAGCCCCAGCCATCAGGACCATGGCTACACCTTC
CASSPSHQDHGYTF
>TRBJ1-2|NA|once|TRBV27
TGTGCCAGCAGTTTAGGTGCAGACAGAACTAACTATGGCTACACCTTC
CASSLGADRTNYGYTF
>TRBJ2-4|NA|NA|TRBV21-1
TGTGCCAGCAGCAAAGTGCAGGGTCTAGCCAAAAACATTCAGTACTTC
CASSKVQGLAKNIQYF
>TRBJ2-7|TRBD1|few|TRBV2
TGTGCCAGCAGCACCGGGACAGGGACCTACGAGCAGTACTTC
CASSTGTGTYEQYF
>TRBJ2-3|NA|NA|TRBV7-2
TGTGCCAGCAGCTACTCCACAGATACGCAGTATTTT
CASSYSTDTQYF
>TRBJ2-5|TRBD2|many|TRBV29-1
TGCAGCGTTCTTCTAGCGGGGTCCGAGACCCAGTACTTC
CSVLLAGSETQYF
>TRBJ2-3|NA|few|TRBV6-1
TGTGCCAGCAACCTACAATCAGATACGCAGTATTTT
CASNLQSDTQYF
>TRBJ2-1|NA|few|TRBV4-3
TGCGCCAGCAGCCAAGATCGTTTTGCTGAGCAGTTCTTC
CASSQDRFAEQFF
>TRBJ1-3|NA|few|TRBV4-3
TGCGCCAGCAGCCAAGATGTTATCTCTGGAAACACCATATATTTT
CASSQDVISGNTIYF
>TRBJ2-5|NA|few|TRBV11-2
TGTGCCAGCAGCTTAAACCCAGGGTATCAGCAAGAGACCCAGTACTTC
CASSLNPGYQQETQYF
>TRBJ1-4|TRBD1|NA|TRBV4-3
TGCGCCAGCAGCCAAGATCTGGCAGGGGGCTATGAAAAACTGTTTTTT
CASSQDLAGGYEKLFF
>TRBJ1-2|NA|few|TRBV7-9
TGTGCCAGCAGCTTAGGGTTAGACTATGGCTACACCTTC
CASSLGLDYGYTF
>TRBJ2-5|TRBD2|few|TRBV2
TGTGCCAGCAGTGTTGGATTAGCGGGGGGACAAGAGACCCAGTACTTC
CASSVGLAGGQETQYF
>TRBJ2-1|NA|NA|TRBV5-1
TGCGCCAGCAGCCCTGCATTAGGCTCCTACAATGAGCAGTTCTTC
CASSPALGSYNEQFF
>TRBJ1-1|NA|NA|TRBV29-1
TGCAGCGGGTCGGAGAACACTGAAGCTTTCTTT
CSGSENTEAFF
>TRBJ2-7|NA|few|TRBV11-2
TGTGCCAGCAGCTTAGGCCAAGGAGACGAGCAGTACTTC
CASSLGQGDEQYF
>TRBJ2-2|TRBD2|few|TRBV19
TGTGCCAGTAGTTCCCGACTAGCCGCCGGGGAGCTGTTTTTT
CASSSRLAAGELFF
>TRBJ2-1|NA|NA|TRBV29-1
TGCAGCGTTGAAATGAGAACGGGGGAACCAATTGAGCAGTTCTTC
CSVEMRTGEPIEQFF
>TRBJ1-4|NA|NA|TRBV27
TGTGCCAGCAGTTTAGTGACTAATGAAAAACTGTTTTTT
CASSLVTNEKLFF
>TRBJ2-1|TRBD2|many|TRBV28
TGTGCCAGCGGTAGCGGGGGGGCTCTCAATGAGCAGTTCTTC
CASGSGGALNEQFF
>TRBJ2-5|TRBD2|NA|TRBV6-4
TGTGCCAGCCCCCAGGCGGGGGGACAAGAGACCCAGTACTTC
CASPQAGGQETQYF
>TRBJ2-3|NA|NA|TRBV4-3
TGCGCCAGCAGCCGACAGAACAGGGATACAGATACGCAGTATTTT
CASSRQNRDTDTQYF
>TRBJ2-4|NA|NA|TRBV2
TGTGCCAGCACCAGAGATGGAGCCAAAAACATTCAGTACTTC
CASTRDGAKNIQYF
>TRBJ2-7|NA|NA|TRBV7-6
TGTGCCAGCAGCTTGGGACATCACTCCTACGAGCAGTACTTC
CASSLGHHSYEQYF
>TRBJ1-2|TRBD1|few|TRBV11-2
TGTGCCAGCAGCCCACGGAGGACAGGCCCAAACTATGGCTACACCTTC
CASSPRRTGPNYGYTF
>TRBJ2-5|NA|few|TRBV5-4
TGTGCCAGCAGCGGCGGGACCGCGATTCAAGAGACCCAGTACTTC
CASSGGTAIQETQYF
>TRBJ2-2|NA|few|TRBV28
TGTGCCAGCACCGGGGAGCTGTTTTTT
CASTGELFF
>TRBJ1-1|NA|many|TRBV7-9
TGTGCCAGCAGCTTAGCGATGGGGGGCACTGAAGCTTTCTTT
CASSLAMGGTEAFF
>TRBJ2-3|TRBD2|few|TRBV7-2
TGTGCCAGCAGCCTCGGAGCGGGGAGGGCAGATACGCAGTATTTT
CASSLGAGRADTQYF
>TRBJ2-3|NA|NA|TRBV7-2
TGTGCCAGCAGCTTATATTCACAGGCTTCAGATACGCAGTATTTT
CASSLYSQASDTQYF
>TRBJ2-2|TRBD2|NA|TRBV7-2
TGTGCCAGCAGCCCACCGGGGACTAGCGCGAACGGGGAGCTGTTTTTT
CASSPPGTSANGELFF
>TRBJ2-7|NA|few|TRBV2
TGTGCCAGCAGCAGCTTTGGGCTTGTGCAGTACTTC
CASSSFGLVQYF
>TRBJ1-5|NA|NA|TRBV30
TGTGCCTGGAGCTATGGGGGAGAGAGTCAGCCCCAGCATTTT
CAWSYGGESQPQHF
>TRBJ2-5|NA|few|TRBV5-1
TGCGCCAGCAGCTCCCGAATGGAGGCGGGGGCCTTCGGGGCCCAGTACTTC
CASSSRMEAGAFGAQYF
>TRBJ2-3|TRBD2|NA|TRBV4-3
TGCGCCAGCAGCCAAGATCGTACCAGCGGGGGGGATACGCAGTATTTT
CASSQDRTSGGDTQYF
>TRBJ1-1|NA|few|TRBV19
TGTGCCAGTAGTAGCCCACGGGTGGGATTACCAAAAGCTTTCTTT
CASSSPRVGLPKAFF
>TRBJ2-5|NA|NA|TRBV14
TGTGCCAGCAGCCAGGCCTTGACAGAAGAGACCCAGTACTTC
CASSQALTEETQYF
>TRBJ1-1|NA|NA|TRBV7-2
TGTGCCAGCAGCTTTGACAGTGAAGCTTTCTTT
CASSFDSEAFF